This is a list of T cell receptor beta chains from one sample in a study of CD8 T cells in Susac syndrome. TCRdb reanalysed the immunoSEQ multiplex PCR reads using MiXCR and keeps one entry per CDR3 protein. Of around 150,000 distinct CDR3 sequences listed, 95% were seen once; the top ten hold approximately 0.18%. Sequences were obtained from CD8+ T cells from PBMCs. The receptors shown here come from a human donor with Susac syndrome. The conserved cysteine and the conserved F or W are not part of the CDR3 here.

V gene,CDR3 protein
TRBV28,ASGQGFTYEQY
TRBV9,ASSPSSGISSYEQY
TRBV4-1,ASALTGAGNTEAF
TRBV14,ASSPYYNEQF
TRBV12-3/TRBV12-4,ASLAGYEQF
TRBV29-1,SVPSGPYETF
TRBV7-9,ASSLAWAGDPYNEQF
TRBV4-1,ASSQEVGGALHTQY
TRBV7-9,ASSPPSSTDTQY
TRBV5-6,ASSLERGLEAYEQY
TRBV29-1,SVEDDVGIAGGATQY
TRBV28,ASSLLAGQQETQY
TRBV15,ATSTWGNYGYT
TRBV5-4,ASSAGTDEQY
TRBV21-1,ASSKQEDRGLEETQY
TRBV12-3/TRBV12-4,ASSGSGVTDTQY
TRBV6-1,ASSKTGPPLYNEQF
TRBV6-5,ASSPQTGELF
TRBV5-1,ASRRRDSYEQY
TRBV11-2,ASSPGLAWF
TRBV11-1,ASSFPGVYEQF
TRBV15,ATRRARDSANEKLF
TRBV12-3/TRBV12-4,ASGFRGPQH
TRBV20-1,SARDLQGADTQY
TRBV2,ASSEGDRGLYGYT
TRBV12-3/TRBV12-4,ASLGAPPGYGYT
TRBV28,ASSFGFRNTEAF
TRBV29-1,SVAGTSWSQDYNEQF
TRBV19,ASSIGGSEQY
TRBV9,ASGEGNQPQH